This TCR beta chain was obtained from a study of human T cells and chemical hapten exposure. Overall study: From small differences in pooled library volume came most of the variation in per-sample TCR yields.

This clonotype was recorded many times. The antigen is not known. One end of the junction does not line up with germline, which may come from a read error. In germline, CDR1 is LNHNV, CDR2 YYDKDF (reference sequence). CDR3 length: 12 amino acids. Specified time point: patch test 1, 2 weeks after DPC sensitization. Treatment defined: therapeutic diphenylcyclopropenone sensitization with weekly scalp DPC. Total RNA was extracted from unfractionated whole blood. Study-wide results and limits: No alteration of TCRs above 1 in 1000 frequency was seen with DPC sensitization. It should be noted that donors had alopecia, so their immune response may differ from healthy people's.

Library construction involved attaching unique molecular identifiers to individual cDNA molecules, which allowed quantitative, reproducible TCR counting. TCRdb re-derived calls from the RACE reads in MiXCR, one entry per CDR3 protein. The sample shows over 35,000 distinct CDR3 sequences, 4% of them seen only once. This clonotype was obtained from a man between 50 and 59 years old with alopecia areata. Some clones in this sample may be carry-over from other donors' samples. The chain has TRBV15 and TRBJ2-3; 9 bases are shared with TRBD1. The source was whole blood, collected in connection with sensitization to the hapten diphenylcyclopropenone (DPC). The DNA of the CDR3 is TGTGCCACCAGCGGGGACAGGGTCCAAGTAGAGTTT. Residues: CATSGDRVQVEF.